This TCR beta chain came from a study of cytomegalovirus exposure and HLA in healthy donors. V lost 11 bases and J 3 bases, leaving 10 bases between the germline ends. From germline, CDR1 is SGHDN and CDR2 FVKESK. This CDR3 contains 11 residues. PCR employed 60 Vbeta and 13 Jbeta primers. The repertoire was sequenced with immunoSEQ multiplex PCR; TCRdb's copy has only in-frame clones and lacks some. Of 150,000 to 200,000 clones in the sample, approximately 81% were seen once. The source is a woman between 18 and 29 years old in good health and CMV-seropositive. Sample: PBMCs. The J gene is TRBJ1-1, the V gene TRBV14, with no clear D. This CDR3 is CAVGEDTEAFF. CDR3 nucleotides: TGTGCCGTCGGGGAGGACACTGAAGCTTTCTTT.